The 11 T cell receptor beta chains listed next were all sequenced from one sample in a study of CD8 T cells in ankylosing spondylitis. Antigens of these TCRs are unknown. TCRdb recomputed calls from the 5' RACE reads with MiXCR, one row per CDR3 protein. Of about 500,000 distinct CDR3 sequences in the sample, 12% were seen once. Notes on the study in general: Seemingly distinctive of ankylosing spondylitis blood was a TCR beta motif formed by eight highly homologous variants.

Source material: blood, either unsorted or a sorted T cell fraction (not recorded which). These receptors were collected from a male donor with ankylosing spondylitis.

CDR3 in amino acids: CASSPLLGADTQYF. CDR3 in DNA: TGTGCCAGCTCACCACTACTAGGGGCGGATACGCAGTATTTT. V is TRBV18 and J is TRBJ2-3; TRBD1 or TRBD2 may be the D gene (5 bases each). Trimming pared 1 base from V and 6 bases from J, leaving 11 bases between. CDR3 length: 14 residues. Germline lookup yields CDR1 KGHSH and CDR2 LQKENI.

The CDR3 sequence is CSAKWTGGGGAFF. The DNA for the CDR3 is TGCAGCGCTAAATGGACAGGGGGCGGAGGAGCTTTCTTT. This chain joins TRBV29-1 and TRBJ1-1; 11 bases map to TRBD1. Germline V gene lookup returns CDR1 SQVTM and CDR2 ANQGSEA. The CDR3 has 13 amino acids. The junction had 11 bases not matched to a gene; V was cut back by 7 bases and J by 10 bases.

This clonotype was detected ten times or more. J is TRBJ1-2 and V is TRBV29-1, with D hard to call. CDR3 length: 12 residues. Looked up from germline, CDR1 is SQVTM and CDR2 is ANQGSEA. Trimming shortened V by 2 bases and J by 4 bases, and 8 bases separated the two germline ends. The CDR3 coding sequence is TGCAGCGTTGAATTGGGATTCTATGGCTACACCTTC. Translation gives CSVELGFYGYTF.

This clonotype was seen a few times. This rearrangement joins TRBV5-6 to TRBJ2-5; possibly TRBD1 for D (7 bases). V shed 2 bases and J shed 0 bases, with 20 bases lying between them. The CDR3 extends over 18 amino acids. CDR1 and CDR2 from the germline V gene are SGHDT and YYEEEE. As DNA, the CDR3 is TGTGCCAGCAGCTTATACCCCAGGGGGGCGACGTACCAAGAGACCCAGTACTTC. Its translation is CASSLYPRGATYQETQYF.

The sample holds many counts of this clonotype. V gene TRBV5-1 combines with J gene TRBJ1-1; D unclear. Germline CDR1 is SGHRS and CDR2 is YFSETQ. Trimming stripped 4 bases from V and 1 base from J, with 8 bases between. This CDR3 is 13 amino acids long. CDR3 nucleotide sequence: TGCGCCAGCAGCCCCGAGGGGAACACTGAAGCTTTCTTT. Protein product: CASSPEGNTEAFF. The full variable domain, its missing parts supplied by reference TRBV5-1 and TRBJ1-1, is KAGVTQTPRYLIKTRGQQVTLSCSPISGHRSVSWYQQTPGQGLQFLFEYFSETQRNKGNFPGRFSGRQFSNSRSEMNVSTLELGDSALYLCASSPEGNTEAFFGQGTRLTVV.

Note on this clonotype: One end of the junction does not line up with germline, which may come from a read error. The chain has TRBV20-1 and TRBJ2-1, with 11 bases identical to TRBD1. Germline lookup yields CDR1 DFQATT and CDR2 SNEGSKA (reference sequence). The CDR3 spans 16 residues. This CDR3 reads CCARASGTGGSGEQFF. The DNA for the CDR3 is TGCTGTGCTAGAGCCTCCGGGACAGGGGGGAGCGGTGAGCAGTTCTTC.

This clonotype appeared many times. The J gene is TRBJ2-2, the V gene TRBV29-1; D might be TRBD2 (5 bases). Germline CDR1 SQVTM, CDR2 ANQGSEA. This CDR3 has 14 residues. Trimming took 5 bases from V and 1 from J, leaving 11 bases between them. The CDR3 here is CSVLLAGNTGELFF. DNA for the CDR3: TGCAGCGTTCTCTTGGCGGGGAACACCGGGGAGCTGTTTTTT.

This clonotype was detected ten times or more. The chain recombines TRBV4-1 with TRBJ1-1, with a tentative D call TRBD1 (5 bases). The V end lost 6 bases, the J end lost 1 base, and 12 bases lay between the germline ends. The CDR3 is 14 residues long. Germline CDR1 reads MGHRA; CDR2 reads YSYEKL. The CDR3: CASSFYGANTEAFF. DNA for the CDR3: TGCGCCAGCAGTTTCTATGGGGCGAACACTGAAGCTTTCTTT.

This clonotype was seen a few times. This chain joins TRBV20-1 and TRBJ1-5; no definite D call. V lost 0 bases and J 0 bases, leaving 12 bases between the germline ends. The CDR3 totals 16 residues. Germline CDR1 is DFQATT and CDR2 is SNEGSKA (reference sequence). The CDR3 nucleotides are TGCAGTGCTAGAGATCTAGGGAGGGCTAGCAATCAGCCCCAGCATTTT. Protein sequence: CSARDLGRASNQPQHF.

This clonotype was counted a few times. V gene TRBV5-5 combines with J gene TRBJ2-5; D gene uncertain. The CDR3 covers 14 residues. V lost 4 bases, J lost 2 bases, and 12 bases lay in between. In germline, CDR1 is SGHKS, CDR2 YYEKEE (reference sequence). As DNA, the CDR3 is TGTGCCAGCAGCCCTCACGGTTCACAAGAGACCCAGTACTTC. Protein: CASSPHGSQETQYF. The full variable domain, its missing parts supplied by reference TRBV5-5 and TRBJ2-5, is DAGVTQSPTHLIKTRGQQVTLRCSPISGHKSVSWYQQVLGQGPQFIFQYYEKEERGRGNFPDRFSARQFPNYSSELNVNALLLGDSALYLCASSPHGSQETQYFGPGTRLLVL.

This clonotype was counted a few times. CDR3 in amino acids: CASSQTGGSYNEQFF. In DNA, the CDR3 is TGTGCCAGCAGCCAAACGGGAGGCTCCTACAATGAGCAGTTCTTC. The chain couples TRBV3-1 to TRBJ2-1, with 7 bases lining up with TRBD2. J lost 0 bases, V lost 2 bases, and 1 base had no gene match. Germline lookup yields CDR1 LGHDT and CDR2 YNNKEL (reference sequence). The CDR3 is made up of 15 amino acids.